Following are 7 T cell receptor beta chains from one sample sequenced in a study of CD8+ T cells in alopecia areata (dated by TCRdb to between 2017 and 2018). The method behind the library was the immunoSEQ multiplex PCR assay. To provide template for TCR sequencing, every sample had RNA extracted and reverse transcribed into cDNA. Imported from immuneACCESS, the table was reduced by TCRdb to in-frame sequences with V and J called. These copies leave out some clones; in studies compared against another copy, an unresolved V gene accounts for under half, and the cause of the remainder is not known. The sample yields about 110,000 clones; around 55% were counted once. The ten largest account for 20% to 25% of the sample. Source material: CD8+ T cells sorted from blood. All receptors come from a human donor in good health.

This clone has a single count. CDR3: CASSLGLYYGYTF. In nucleotides, the CDR3 is TGTGCCAGCAGCTTGGGCCTTTACTATGGCTACACCTTC. The chain carries TRBV5-6 and TRBJ1-2, with D unresolved. CDR3 length: 13 amino acids. V shed 0 bases and J shed 3 bases, with 6 bases lying between them. Germline-derived CDR1 and CDR2 are SGHDT and YYEEEE. Together with reference TRBV5-6 and TRBJ1-2, the CDR3 gives the full variable domain: DAGVTQSPTHLIKTRGQQVTLRCSPKSGHDTVSWYQQALGQGPQFIFQYYEEEERQRGNFPDRFSGHQFPNYSSELNVNALLLGDSALYLCASSLGLYYGYTFGSGTRLTVV.

This chain links TRBV28 with TRBJ2-3; 11 bases are a match to TRBD2. Germline CDR1 reads MDHEN; CDR2 reads SYDVKM. This CDR3 is built from 15 residues. J was trimmed by 0 bases and V by 5 bases; bases with no gene match: 1. The CDR3 coding sequence is TGTGCCAGCAGTAGACTAGCGGGGAGCACAGATACGCAGTATTTT. Protein product: CASSRLAGSTDTQYF.

The chain couples TRBV9 to TRBJ2-1; 12 nucleotides line up with TRBD2. This CDR3 spans 21 amino acids. In germline, CDR1 is SGDLS, CDR2 YYNGEE. The V and J ends lost 0 bases and 0 bases, in that order; junction bases with no gene match: 13. CDR3 DNA: TGTGCCAGCAGCGTAGTCCCGTCAATGACTAGCGGGAGAAGCTCCTACAATGAGCAGTTCTTC. Translated: CASSVVPSMTSGRSSYNEQFF.

This clone was detected only a few times. The V gene is TRBV29-1, the J gene TRBJ1-3; tentatively, D is TRBD1 (5 bases). Per the germline V gene, CDR1 is SQVTM and CDR2 is ANQGSEA. V lost 3 bases and J 0 bases, leaving 9 bases between the germline ends. The CDR3 runs to 14 residues. DNA of the CDR3: TGCAGCGTTGAGGGACTAGACTCTGGAAACACCATATATTTT. It translates to CSVEGLDSGNTIYF. The entire variable domain, with the rest obtained from reference TRBV29-1 and TRBJ1-3, is as follows: SAVISQKPSRDICQRGTSLTIQCQVDSQVTMMFWYRQQPGQSLTLIATANQGSEATYESGFVIDKFPISRPNLTFSTLTVSNMSPEDSSIYLCSVEGLDSGNTIYFGEGSWLTVV.

This chain links TRBV18 with TRBJ1-4; D is perhaps TRBD1 (5 bases). This CDR3 contains 15 residues. Germline-derived CDR1 and CDR2 are KGHSH and LQKENI. Trimming removed 4 bases from V and 5 bases from J, with 14 bases in between. The CDR3 sequence: CASSLQGLWNEKLFF. The CDR3 DNA reads TGTGCCAGCTCACTGCAGGGACTGTGGAATGAAAAACTGTTTTTT.

V gene TRBV5-6 combines with J gene TRBJ1-5, with D unresolved. Per the germline V gene, CDR1 is SGHDT and CDR2 is YYEEEE. Trimming shortened V by 0 bases and J by 6 bases, and 4 bases separated the two germline ends. The CDR3 sequence is 12 residues long. DNA of the CDR3: TGTGCCAGCAGCTTGGGGGCTCAGCCCCAGCATTTT. Translating gives CASSLGAQPQHF.

V usage is TRBV5-1 and J usage is TRBJ2-7, with D hard to call. The germline CDR1 and CDR2 sequences are SGHRS and YFSETQ. The CDR3 sequence is 14 residues long. Trimming left V 4 bases short and J 0 bases short, with 11 bases between. The CDR3 sequence: CASSPVTFSYEQYF. The CDR3 coding sequence is TGCGCCAGCAGCCCTGTGACCTTCTCCTACGAGCAGTACTTC.